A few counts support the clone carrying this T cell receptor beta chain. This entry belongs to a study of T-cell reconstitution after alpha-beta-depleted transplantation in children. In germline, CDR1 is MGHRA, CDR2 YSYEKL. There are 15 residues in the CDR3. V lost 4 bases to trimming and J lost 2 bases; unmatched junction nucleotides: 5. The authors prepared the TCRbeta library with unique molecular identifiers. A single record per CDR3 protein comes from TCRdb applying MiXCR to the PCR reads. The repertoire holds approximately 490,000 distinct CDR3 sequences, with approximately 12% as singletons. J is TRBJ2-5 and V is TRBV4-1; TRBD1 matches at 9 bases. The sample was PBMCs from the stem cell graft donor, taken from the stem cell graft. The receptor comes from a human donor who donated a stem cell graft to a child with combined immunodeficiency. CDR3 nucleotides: TGCGCCAGCAGCCCTTGGGACAGGGCGCAAGAGACCCAGTACTTC. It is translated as CASSPWDRAQETQYF.